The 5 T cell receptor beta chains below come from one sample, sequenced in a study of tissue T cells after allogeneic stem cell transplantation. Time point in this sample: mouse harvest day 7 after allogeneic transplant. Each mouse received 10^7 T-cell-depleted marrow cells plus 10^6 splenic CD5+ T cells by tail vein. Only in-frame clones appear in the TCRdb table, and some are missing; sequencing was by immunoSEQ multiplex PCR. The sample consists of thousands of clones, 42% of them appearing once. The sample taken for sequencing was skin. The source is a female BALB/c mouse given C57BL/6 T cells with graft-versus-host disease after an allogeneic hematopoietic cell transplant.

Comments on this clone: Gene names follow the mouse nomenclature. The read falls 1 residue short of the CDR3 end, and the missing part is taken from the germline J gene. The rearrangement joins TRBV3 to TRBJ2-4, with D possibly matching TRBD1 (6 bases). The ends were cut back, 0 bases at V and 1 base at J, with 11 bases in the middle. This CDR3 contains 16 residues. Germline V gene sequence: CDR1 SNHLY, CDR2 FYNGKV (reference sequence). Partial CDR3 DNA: TGTGCCAGCAGCTTAGCGCAGGGGCGCGGTCAAAACACCTTGTAC. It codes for CASSLAQGRGQNTLY. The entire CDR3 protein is CASSLAQGRGQNTLYF.

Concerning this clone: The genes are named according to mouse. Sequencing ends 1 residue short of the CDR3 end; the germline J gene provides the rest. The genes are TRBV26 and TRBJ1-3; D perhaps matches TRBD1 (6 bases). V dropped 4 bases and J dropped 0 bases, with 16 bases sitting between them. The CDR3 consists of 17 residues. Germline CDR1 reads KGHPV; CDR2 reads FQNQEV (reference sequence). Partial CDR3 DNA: TGTGCCAGCAGTCCCGGGGCAGGGGACAATTCTGGAAATACGCTCTAT. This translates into CASSPGAGDNSGNTLY. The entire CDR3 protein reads CASSPGAGDNSGNTLYF.

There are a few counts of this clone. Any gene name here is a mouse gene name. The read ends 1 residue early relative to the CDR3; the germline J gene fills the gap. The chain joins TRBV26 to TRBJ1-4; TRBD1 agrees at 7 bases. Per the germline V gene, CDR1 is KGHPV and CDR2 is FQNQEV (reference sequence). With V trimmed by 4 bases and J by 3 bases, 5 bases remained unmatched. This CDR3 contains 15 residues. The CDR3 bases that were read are TGTGCCAGCAGTCCACGGGACAGACCCAACGAAAGATTATTT. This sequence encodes CASSPRDRPNERLF. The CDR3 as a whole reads CASSPRDRPNERLFF.

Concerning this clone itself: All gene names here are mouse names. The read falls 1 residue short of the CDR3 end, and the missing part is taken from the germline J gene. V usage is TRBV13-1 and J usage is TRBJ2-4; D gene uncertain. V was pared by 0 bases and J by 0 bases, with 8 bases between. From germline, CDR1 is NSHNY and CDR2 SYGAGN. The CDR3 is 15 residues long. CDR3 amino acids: CASSDVVTSQNTLYF. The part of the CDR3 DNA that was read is TGTGCCAGCAGTGATGTGGTGACTAGTCAAAACACCTTGTAC.

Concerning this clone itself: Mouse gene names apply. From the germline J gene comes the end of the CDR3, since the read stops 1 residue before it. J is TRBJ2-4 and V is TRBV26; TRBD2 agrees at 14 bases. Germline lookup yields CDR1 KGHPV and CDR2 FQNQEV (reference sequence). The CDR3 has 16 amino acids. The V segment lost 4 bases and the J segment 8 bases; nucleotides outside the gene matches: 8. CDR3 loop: CASSPPRDWGGGTLYF. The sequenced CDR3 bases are TGTGCCAGCAGTCCCCCCCGGGACTGGGGGGGCGGCACCTTGTAC.